Presented here are 22 T cell receptor beta chains from one specimen sequenced in a study of T cell responses to AZD1222 COVID-19 vaccine (TCRdb year 2021). The library was generated by the immunoSEQ multiplex PCR assay. TCRdb provides this immuneACCESS table in a form limited to in-frame rearrangements. Some clones are lacking; in checked studies, under half of them reflect an unresolved V gene, and why the rest are absent is not known. Recorded for this sample are some 36,000 clones; about 88% of them occurred a single time. Roughly 7% of the sample rests with the top ten. Taken with the paper, the label for time point translates to: baseline before first vaccination. This specimen consisted of peripheral blood, obtained on day 0 of AZD1222 vaccination. These receptors originate from an adult in good health.

This clone was observed a handful of times. The CDR3 here is CASSGGNEQYF. The DNA of the CDR3 is TGTGCCAGCAGTGGGGGGAACGAGCAGTACTTC. This chain links TRBV25-1 with TRBJ2-7; either TRBD1 or TRBD2 may fit D (5 bases each). The CDR3 runs to 11 residues. The V gene lost 4 bases and the J gene lost 5 bases, with 6 bases spanning the gap. Germline V gives CDR1 MGHDK, CDR2 SYGVNS.

The chain links TRBV12-3 or TRBV12-4 to TRBJ2-2; either TRBD1 or TRBD2 may supply D (6 bases each). Trimming removed 10 bases at V and 4 bases at J, with 13 bases between. This CDR3 has 13 amino acids. CDR3 sequence reads: CATAWGATGELFF. CDR3 DNA sequence: TGTGCCACCGCCTGGGGGGCCACCGGGGAGCTGTTTTTT.

The chain links TRBV7-9 to TRBJ2-7; unclear D gene. The CDR3 totals 12 residues. In germline, CDR1 is SEHNR, CDR2 FQNEAQ (reference sequence). V lost 2 bases, J lost 2 bases, and 4 bases lay in between. The CDR3 region is CASSLQPYEQYF. As DNA, the CDR3 is TGTGCCAGCAGCTTACAGCCCTACGAGCAGTACTTC. Complete variable domain (other parts from reference TRBV7-9 and TRBJ2-7): DTGVSQNPRHKITKRGQNVTFRCDPISEHNRLYWYRQTLGQGPEFLTYFQNEAQLEKSRLLSDRFSAERPKGSFSTLEIQRTEQGDSAMYLCASSLQPYEQYFGPGTRLTVT.

The rearrangement links TRBV2 to TRBJ2-7; perhaps TRBD2 as D (5 bases). The germline gives CDR1 SNHLY, CDR2 FYNNEI. V was shortened by 6 bases and J by 0 bases, with 15 bases between the two germline ends. This CDR3 contains 15 residues. CDR3 protein: CASSQEGGGSYEQYF. In DNA form, the CDR3 reads TGTGCCAGCAGCCAGGAAGGCGGAGGCTCCTACGAGCAGTACTTC.

This chain uses TRBV7-9 with TRBJ1-1; 7 nucleotides agree with TRBD1. The CDR3 spans 14 residues. The germline gives CDR1 SEHNR, CDR2 FQNEAQ (reference sequence). The junction had 7 bases not matched to a gene; V was cut back by 5 bases and J by 4 bases. The CDR3 DNA sequence: TGTGCCAGCAGCCTCAAAGGGGGCGGCACTGAAGCTTTCTTT. It is translated as CASSLKGGGTEAFF.

This chain uses TRBV5-8 with TRBJ2-3; the D is unclear. Germline CDR1 and CDR2: SGHTS and YDEGEE. The CDR3 has 16 residues. V lost 4 bases and J lost 0, with 15 bases in between. In nucleotides, the CDR3 is TGTGCCAGCAGCGTCGGATGGGCGGTCAGCACAGATACGCAGTATTTT. Translating gives CASSVGWAVSTDTQYF.

This chain joins TRBV7-9 and TRBJ2-1; D remains unclear. CDR3 length equals 13 residues. CDR1 is SEHNR, CDR2 FQNEAQ, per germline (reference sequence). Trimming cost V 3 bases and J 2 bases, with 5 bases left between them. The CDR3 DNA reads as TGTGCCAGCAGCTTCAAGACCTACAATGAGCAGTTCTTC. Translating it yields CASSFKTYNEQFF.

V and J are TRBV5-5 and TRBJ1-6; tentatively, D is TRBD1 (6 bases). V was shortened by 1 base and J by 9 bases, with 14 bases between the two germline ends. The germline V gene has CDR1 SGHKS and CDR2 YYEKEE (reference sequence). The CDR3 runs to 15 residues. The CDR3 sequence: CASSLTGRGGSPLHF. In DNA, the CDR3 is TGTGCCAGCAGCTTGACAGGGCGTGGAGGTTCACCCCTCCACTTT.

The V gene is TRBV5-1, the J gene TRBJ2-5; D is possibly TRBD1 or TRBD2 (5 bases each). With 0 bases removed from V and 3 bases from J, the gap between germline ends came to 6 bases. This CDR3 has 13 amino acids. CDR1 and CDR2 from the germline V gene are SGHRS and YFSETQ. The CDR3 DNA reads as TGCGCCAGCAGCTTGGGAGGGGAAGAGACCCAGTACTTC. This codes for CASSLGGEETQYF.

This chain links TRBV7-2 with TRBJ2-7; D gene uncertain. CDR3 length: 11 amino acids. V dropped 5 bases and J dropped 1 base, with 3 bases sitting between them. Germline V gives CDR1 SGHTA, CDR2 FQGNSA. CDR3 in DNA: TGTGCCAGCAGCCTTTCCTACGAGCAGTACTTC. This gives the protein CASSLSYEQYF.

Notes on this clone: The junction departs from germline at one end; a sequencing error may be responsible. The J gene is TRBJ1-5, the V gene TRBV7-9, with D unclear. The length of the CDR3 is 12 residues. Germline V gene sequence: CDR1 SEHNR, CDR2 FQNEAQ (reference sequence). Written as DNA, the CDR3 is TGTGCCAGCAGTTTAGGAGGTAGGTCCCAGCATTTT. Amino acids: CASSLGGRSQHF.

This clone was detected once. The V call is TRBV27, the J call TRBJ1-2; no reliable D call. The V end was cut by 2 bases, the J end by 5 bases, with 12 bases between. The CDR3 consists of 14 residues. The germline gives CDR1 MNHEY, CDR2 SMNVEV (reference sequence). Here the CDR3 DNA reads TGTGCCAGCAGTTTACACCGCTCATCATATGGCTACACCTTC. It yields the protein CASSLHRSSYGYTF.

This clone was found once. The chain combines TRBV7-3 with TRBJ2-1; a possible D gene is TRBD1 (5 bases). The V gene's germline CDR1 is SGHTA and CDR2 FQGTGA. V lost 3 bases and J 0 bases, leaving 9 bases between the germline ends. There are 15 residues in the CDR3. CDR3 coding DNA: TGTGCCAGCAGCTTGACAGCTAGCTCCTACAATGAGCAGTTCTTC. Amino acid sequence: CASSLTASSYNEQFF.

In its sample, this clone was seen once. One end of the junction is discordant with germline, which a read error may explain. This chain uses TRBV24-1 with TRBJ2-7; D ambiguous. The CDR3 has 14 amino acids. Germline lookup yields CDR1 KGHDR and CDR2 SFDVKD. CDR3: CATSSTISSDEQYF. The CDR3 DNA sequence: TGTGCCACCAGTTCGACAATAAGCTCCGACGAGCAGTACTTC.

This sequence joins TRBV9 and TRBJ2-2; tentative D call: TRBD2 (6 bases). Germline V gene data show CDR1 as SGDLS and CDR2 as YYNGEE. Trimming pared 4 bases from V and 6 bases from J, leaving 19 bases between. The CDR3 runs 16 residues. The DNA of the CDR3 is TGTGCCAGCAGCCCTCGACTAGTTATCGGATCCGGGGAGCTGTTTTTT. Protein sequence: CASSPRLVIGSGELFF.

This chain links TRBV15 with TRBJ2-1, with 8 bases matching TRBD2. Trimming removed 4 bases from V and 7 bases from J; junction bases left unmatched: 9. The CDR3 is 15 residues long. Germline V gene data show CDR1 as LNHNV and CDR2 as YYDKDF (reference sequence). The CDR3 loop is CATSKSAGGGNEQFF. The CDR3 bases are TGTGCCACCAGCAAAAGTGCGGGAGGTGGGAATGAGCAGTTCTTC.

The chain recombines TRBV6-5 with TRBJ2-7; 7 bases map to TRBD1. This CDR3 contains 14 residues. Germline CDR1 MNHEY, CDR2 SVGAGI. J was trimmed by 3 bases and V by 5 bases; bases with no gene match: 7. CDR3 protein: CASSPPGQSYEQYF. As DNA, the CDR3 is TGTGCCAGCAGTCCACCGGGACAGAGCTACGAGCAGTACTTC.

V usage is TRBV28 and J usage is TRBJ2-5; TRBD2 agrees at 8 bases. Trimming cost V 3 bases and J 1 base; bases outside gene matches: 7. The CDR3 has 16 amino acids. CDR1 and CDR2 from the germline V gene are MDHEN and SYDVKM. CDR3 loop: CASSFGGGLSQETQYF. As DNA, the CDR3 is TGTGCCAGCAGTTTCGGGGGGGGGCTATCCCAAGAGACCCAGTACTTC. Based on the CDR3 plus reference TRBV28 and TRBJ2-5, the full variable domain is DVKVTQSSRYLVKRTGEKVFLECVQDMDHENMFWYRQDPGLGLRLIYFSYDVKMKEKGDIPEGYSVSREKKERFSLILESASTNQTSMYLCASSFGGGLSQETQYFGPGTRLLVL.

V and J are TRBV6-5 and TRBJ1-1; D not resolved. The V end lost 5 bases, the J end lost 1 base, and 8 bases lay between the germline ends. The CDR3 contains 13 residues. Germline-derived CDR1 and CDR2 are MNHEY and SVGAGI. The CDR3 is CASSRTENTEAFF. For the CDR3, the DNA is TGTGCCAGCAGTCGGACTGAGAACACTGAAGCTTTCTTT.

The chain combines TRBV19 with TRBJ2-2; D unresolved. Trimming left V 7 bases short and J 4 bases short, with 1 base between. CDR1 LNHDA and CDR2 SQIVND come from the germline V gene (reference sequence). The CDR3 runs to 10 residues. CDR3 protein: CASTTGELFF. The CDR3 bases are TGTGCCAGTACCACCGGGGAGCTGTTTTTT.

The chain links TRBV7-9 to TRBJ1-2; no clear D. Looked up from germline, CDR1 is SEHNR and CDR2 is FQNEAQ (reference sequence). V gave up 1 base and J gave up 3 bases, with 6 bases separating them. The CDR3 spans 13 residues. The CDR3 bases are TGTGCCAGCAGCTTAGGCTCCGACTATGGCTACACCTTC. Translation: CASSLGSDYGYTF.

The sample holds a few counts of this clone. This sequence joins TRBV5-1 and TRBJ2-1, with D perhaps matching TRBD2 (6 bases). The V gene's germline CDR1 is SGHRS and CDR2 YFSETQ. Trimming cost V 2 bases and J 1 base, with 13 bases left between them. The CDR3 is made up of 16 amino acids. CDR3 bases: TGCGCCAGCAGCTTTACGACTAGAAATTCCTACAATGAGCAGTTCTTC. It specifies CASSFTTRNSYNEQFF.